Below, 14 T cell receptor beta chains from the same sample are listed, as sequenced in a study of cytomegalovirus exposure and HLA in healthy donors. In the PCR, 60 Vbeta and 13 Jbeta primers were used. The protocol was immunoSEQ multiplex PCR, while the TCRdb copy is restricted to in-frame clones and leaves out a portion. The data contain 200,000 or so clones, approximately 82% of them seen just once; the ten biggest clones take up approximately 2%. Material: PBMCs. All receptors derive from a woman younger than 30 in good health and CMV-seropositive.

This rearrangement joins TRBV6-6 to TRBJ1-4, with D unclear. V gave up 4 bases and J gave up 8 bases, with 14 bases separating them. Per germline, CDR1 MNHNY and CDR2 SVGAGI (reference sequence). The CDR3 contains 14 residues. For the CDR3, the DNA is TGTGCCAGCAGTTCCGGGATTCGAAGCGAAAAACTGTTTTTT. Encoded protein: CASSSGIRSEKLFF.

The chain recombines TRBV19 with TRBJ2-1, with D unresolved. Germline V gives CDR1 LNHDA, CDR2 SQIVND (reference sequence). Between the trimmed V and J ends, which lost 4 bases and 6 bases, there was a span of 4 bases. The CDR3 is 11 residues long. The CDR3 reads CASSTSNEQFF. The CDR3, as DNA: TGTGCCAGTAGTACTTCCAATGAGCAGTTCTTC.

Points on this clone: The CDR3 does not end in the conserved phenylalanine or tryptophan, so this is likely a read error. V is TRBV18 and J is TRBJ2-3; 10 bases map to TRBD1. Germline CDR1 reads KGHSH; CDR2 reads LQKENI. This CDR3 spans 16 amino acids. J was trimmed by 0 bases and V by 6 bases; bases with no gene match: 6. The CDR3 DNA reads as TGTGCCAGCTCCCACGGACAGGGGGGGAGCACAGATACGCAGTATCTT. It is translated as CASSHGQGGSTDTQYL.

The gene calls are TRBV12-5 and TRBJ2-1; D possibly corresponds to TRBD1 (5 bases). The CDR3 covers 13 residues. Germline lookup yields CDR1 LGHNT and CDR2 FRNRAP. Trimming cost V 1 base and J 9 bases, with 10 bases left between them. In nucleotides, the CDR3 is TGTGCTAGTGGTTTGGAGGGGTGGGGTGAGCAGTTCTTC. Protein: CASGLEGWGEQFF.

The V call is TRBV6-6, the J call TRBJ1-3; possibly TRBD1 for D (6 bases). Germline V CDR1 and CDR2: MNHNY, SVGAGI (reference sequence). This CDR3 comprises 15 residues. The ends were cut back, 5 bases at V and 2 bases at J, with 13 bases in the middle. For the CDR3, the DNA is TGTGCCAGCAGTACGGAACAGGGAGCTGGAAACACCATATATTTT. As protein: CASSTEQGAGNTIYF.

The chain recombines TRBV6-6 with TRBJ2-2, with D hard to call. Between the trimmed V and J ends, which lost 2 bases and 0 bases, there was a span of 10 bases. The CDR3 sequence is 16 residues long. CDR1 and CDR2 from the germline V gene are MNHNY and SVGAGI (reference sequence). This CDR3 reads CASSYPRGSNTGELFF. The CDR3 nucleotides read TGTGCCAGCAGTTACCCACGAGGTTCGAACACCGGGGAGCTGTTTTTT.

This clone was counted a single time. The chain couples TRBV7-8 to TRBJ2-5; no firm D call. The germline gives CDR1 SGHVS, CDR2 FQNEAQ. Trimming cost V 5 bases and J 5 bases, with 9 bases left between them. CDR3 length: 12 residues. The CDR3 sequence is CASSPFVETQYF. The CDR3 region has the DNA TGTGCCAGCAGCCCGTTTGTTGAGACCCAGTACTTC.

V and J are TRBV14 and TRBJ2-3; 13 bases fit TRBD2. The germline gives CDR1 SGHDN, CDR2 FVKESK. This CDR3 spans 17 amino acids. V gave up 4 bases and J gave up 8 bases; unmatched junction bases: 12. CDR3 amino acids: CASSPLTSGGLKGTQYF. In DNA form, the CDR3 reads TGTGCCAGCAGCCCCTTGACTAGCGGGGGGTTAAAGGGTACGCAGTATTTT.

The chain combines TRBV9 with TRBJ2-3; 8 bases agree with TRBD2. CDR1 is SGDLS and CDR2 is YYNGEE in the germline V gene. Trimming removed 4 bases from V and 2 bases from J; junction bases left unmatched: 12. The CDR3 spans 17 residues. The CDR3 loop reads CASSHPNPGGATDTQYF. The CDR3 DNA reads TGTGCCAGCAGCCATCCAAATCCGGGGGGGGCCACAGATACGCAGTATTTT.

The genes are TRBV15 and TRBJ2-2; D may be TRBD1 (6 bases). The CDR3 consists of 13 residues. Per the germline V gene, CDR1 is LNHNV and CDR2 is YYDKDF (reference sequence). Trimming took off 7 bases at V and 4 bases at J, with 10 bases between the two ends. CDR3 in amino acids: CATKQGPTGELFF. DNA for the CDR3: TGTGCCACCAAACAGGGCCCCACCGGGGAGCTGTTTTTT.

The rearrangement uses TRBV4-3 and TRBJ1-1, with D tentatively TRBD1 (5 bases). CDR1 and CDR2 (germline): LGHNA, YSLEER. The CDR3 contains 14 residues. The V gene lost 3 bases and the J gene lost 5 bases, with 13 bases spanning the gap. CDR3 in DNA: TGCGCCAGCAGCCAGATAACAGGATTTACTGAAGCTTTCTTT. Amino acids: CASSQITGFTEAFF.

The CDR3 bases are TGTGCCAGCAACCGGAGGGGAAATGAGCAGTTCTTC. Translation gives CASNRRGNEQFF. The J gene is TRBJ2-1, the V gene TRBV7-2, with D perhaps matching TRBD2 (6 bases). The germline V gene has CDR1 SGHTA and CDR2 FQGNSA. The CDR3 sequence is 12 residues long. V lost 7 bases to trimming and J lost 7 bases, with 11 bases between them.

The chain links TRBV10-3 to TRBJ1-2, with D possibly matching TRBD1 (5 bases). Trimming left V 6 bases short and J 5 bases short, with 16 bases between. The germline V gene encodes CDR1 ENHRY and CDR2 SYGVKD. The CDR3 extends over 14 amino acids. The CDR3 sequence: CAIRTDGGSYGYTF. Written as DNA, the CDR3 is TGTGCCATCAGGACAGACGGGGGTAGTTATGGCTACACCTTC.

The chain joins TRBV5-1 to TRBJ2-2, with a tentative D call TRBD1 (5 bases). V gave up 4 bases and J gave up 0 bases, with 13 bases separating them. Germline V gives CDR1 SGHRS, CDR2 YFSETQ. The CDR3 runs to 16 residues. CDR3 in DNA: TGCGCCAGCAGCCCCGTTGACAGTTCGAACACCGGGGAGCTGTTTTTT. Its translation is CASSPVDSSNTGELFF.